This T cell receptor beta chain was sequenced in a study of T cell responses to AZD1222 COVID-19 vaccine. The germline gives CDR1 KGHSH, CDR2 LQKENI. The germline V and J ends were trimmed by 3 bases and 1 base, with 9 bases remaining between them. The CDR3 contains 14 residues. As for this clone: Its antigen is not identified.

Findings and caveats of the study: The repertoires were collected only after the peak T cell response.

Clones were read by immunoSEQ multiplex PCR, and TCRdb kept only the in-frame ones, dropping some. The sample lists roughly 110,000 clones; about 87% were seen once. The clonotype was recovered from an adult who received the AZD1222 COVID-19 vaccine. The genes are TRBV18 and TRBJ1-1, with no clear D. Source: peripheral blood, taken 28 days after the second AZD1222 dose. In DNA, the CDR3 is TGTGCCAGCTCACCCTTTCAGGAGAACACTGAAGCTTTCTTT. Residues: CASSPFQENTEAFF.